The clone carrying this T cell receptor beta chain was counted between two and nine times. The data were obtained in a study of blood T cell repertoires in COVID-19. Study information: Researchers got acute and convalescent COVID-19 samples from the United States, Italy and Spain. Sources were T cells, B-cell-depleted T cells, or PBMCs; the material itself was cDNA or gDNA.

The germline V and J ends were trimmed by 0 bases and 3 bases, with 9 bases remaining between them. This CDR3 is 14 amino acids long. Germline V gives CDR1 SEHNR, CDR2 FQNEAQ (reference sequence). A Seattle source enrolled patients during active infection and followed them longitudinally. Original processing methods: Reference gene primer amplification gave estimated nucleated cell counts. Assay: immunoSEQ multiplex PCR; the TCRdb copy retains only in-frame clones and omits some. Clonal size and the V and J genes are those of that table, whereas D and trimming came from the DNA. This table has roughly 410,000 clones, around 87% appearing once.

The receptor comes from a woman aged 60 to 75 with COVID-19, enrolled during active disease. The specimen sequenced was peripheral blood. This chain uses TRBV7-9 with TRBJ2-7; no definite D call. CDR3 DNA: TGTGCCAGCAGCTTAGCGGTGGCTAGCTACGAGCAGTACTTC. Residues: CASSLAVASYEQYF.